Each of the 23 T cell receptor beta chains below was sequenced from the same sample in a study of blood T cells in healthy people across ages. Sample-barcoded 5' priming and a J-beta primer mix drove a second PCR of about 6 to 12 cycles. TCRdb reanalysed the 5' RACE reads using MiXCR and keeps one entry per CDR3 protein. Seen here are approximately 880,000 distinct CDR3 sequences, around 48% observed once, and the top ten hold around an eighth. Sequenced input: blood. The receptor source for this set is a man aged 25-45 years in good health.

This clonotype was counted between two and nine times. The V and J genes are TRBV10-3 and TRBJ2-3, with D hard to call. Germline V gene sequence: CDR1 ENHRY, CDR2 SYGVKD. This CDR3 has 15 amino acids. CDR3 sequence reads: CASSPGRKTTDTQYF. As DNA, the CDR3 is TGTGCATCCAGCCCTGGCAGAAAAACCACAGATACGCAGTATTTT.

V is TRBV5-1 and J is TRBJ1-1, with a tentative D call TRBD1 (6 bases). V was shortened by 4 bases and J by 1 base, with 14 bases between the two germline ends. The CDR3 spans 15 residues. The V gene's germline CDR1 is SGHRS and CDR2 YFSETQ. CDR3 loop: CASSAPTGENTEAFF. Here the CDR3 DNA reads TGCGCCAGCAGCGCCCCGACAGGAGAGAACACTGAAGCTTTCTTT.

The chain recombines TRBV30 with TRBJ1-2; 10 bases are shared with TRBD1. The CDR3 runs 15 residues. The germline V gene has CDR1 GTSNPN and CDR2 SVGIG (reference sequence). The ends lost 1 base at V and 2 bases at J; junction bases unmatched: 4. For the CDR3, the DNA is TGTGCCTGGAGTGCCTGGGACAGGGGCAACTATGGCTACACCTTC. Translation gives CAWSAWDRGNYGYTF.

The chain is built from TRBV29-1 and TRBJ1-4; TRBD1 aligns across 7 bases. The CDR3 has 14 amino acids. The germline gives CDR1 SQVTM, CDR2 ANQGSEA. The V gene end was trimmed by 5 bases and the J gene end by 6 bases; junction bases not matched to a gene: 9. The CDR3 here is CSVRRQGGDEKLFF. The CDR3 bases are TGCAGCGTTCGCCGACAGGGTGGGGATGAAAAACTGTTTTTT.

V gene TRBV20-1 combines with J gene TRBJ1-1; D not resolved. Trimming stripped 5 bases from V and 5 bases from J, with 21 bases between. Germline CDR1 reads DFQATT; CDR2 reads SNEGSKA (reference sequence). CDR3 length: 15 amino acids. CDR3 loop: CSALPPGSHGTEAFF. The CDR3 nucleotides are TGCAGTGCTCTCCCGCCCGGGTCTCATGGGACTGAAGCTTTCTTT.

The chain links TRBV3-1 to TRBJ2-1; D gene unclear. Germline assignment: CDR1 LGHDT and CDR2 YNNKEL (reference sequence). V shed 2 bases and J shed 12 bases, with 11 bases lying between them. The CDR3 is 12 residues long. CDR3 nucleotide sequence: TGTGCCAGCAGCCAAAGTGGTTCTGGGCAGTTCTTC. Its translation is CASSQSGSGQFF.

This chain uses TRBV6-5 with TRBJ2-5; no definite D call. Germline CDR1 is MNHEY and CDR2 is SVGAGI. CDR3 length equals 11 residues. V was shortened by 5 bases and J by 13 bases, with 14 bases between the two germline ends. This chain's CDR3 is CASSEYEVWYF. The CDR3 region has the DNA TGTGCCAGCAGTGAATATGAGGTTTGGTACTTC.

The gene calls are TRBV7-2 and TRBJ2-7; 9 nucleotides agree with TRBD2. The CDR3 is made up of 15 amino acids. Germline V gives CDR1 SGHTA, CDR2 FQGNSA. Trimming cost V 5 bases and J 0 bases; bases outside gene matches: 5. CDR3 loop: CASSPTSGPSYEQYF. In nucleotides, the CDR3 is TGTGCCAGCAGCCCGACTAGCGGTCCCTCCTACGAGCAGTACTTC. Complete variable domain (other parts from reference TRBV7-2 and TRBJ2-7): GAGVSQSPSNKVTEKGKDVELRCDPISGHTALYWYRQSLGQGLEFLIYFQGNSAPDKSGLPSDRFSAERTGGSVSTLTIQRTQQEDSAVYLCASSPTSGPSYEQYFGPGTRLTVT.

This chain joins TRBV12-3 or TRBV12-4 and TRBJ1-2; the D gene is possibly TRBD1 (6 bases). V was trimmed by 2 bases and J by 4 bases, leaving 8 bases between them. The CDR3 extends over 13 amino acids. In DNA, the CDR3 is TGTGCCAGCAGTTTATCCAGGGGCTATGGCTACACCTTC. It encodes CASSLSRGYGYTF.

This clonotype has just one count. The V gene is TRBV7-2, the J gene TRBJ2-4, with 7 bases matching TRBD1. The J call is in doubt because the DNA end fits TRBJ2-5 better. Germline lookup yields CDR1 SGHTA and CDR2 FQGNSA. This CDR3 spans 14 amino acids. This CDR3 reads CASSLHRGQETQYF. The CDR3 DNA reads TGTGCCAGCAGCTTACACAGGGGACAAGAGACCCAGTACTTC.

The V and J genes are TRBV15 and TRBJ1-1, with unresolved D. The V end lost 4 bases, the J end lost 7 bases, and 13 bases lay between the germline ends. Germline assignment: CDR1 LNHNV and CDR2 YYDKDF (reference sequence). The CDR3 sequence is 13 residues long. This CDR3 is CATSTELLDEAFF. The DNA for the CDR3 is TGTGCCACCAGCACCGAACTGTTAGATGAAGCTTTCTTT.

This sequence joins TRBV12-5 and TRBJ2-3, with 8 bases matching TRBD1. The CDR3 contains 14 residues. CDR1 and CDR2 (germline): LGHNT, FRNRAP. V shed 7 bases and J 5 bases; nucleotides not matched to a gene: 8. The CDR3 coding sequence is TGTGCTAGTGCCTTGAGGACAGGGAGAGATACGCAGTATTTT. As protein: CASALRTGRDTQYF.

The table lists this clonotype with a few counts. The gene calls are TRBV14 and TRBJ2-2; D not certain. The CDR3 extends over 14 amino acids. Per the germline V gene, CDR1 is SGHDN and CDR2 is FVKESK. The germline V and J ends were trimmed by 1 base and 4 bases, with 7 bases remaining between them. The CDR3: CASSQAQSTGELFF. The CDR3 coding sequence is TGTGCCAGCAGCCAAGCCCAGAGCACCGGGGAGCTGTTTTTT.

This sequence joins TRBV6-6 and TRBJ2-4, with no clear D. The J call may not be correct, given that the DNA end is closer to TRBJ2-7. The CDR3 has 15 amino acids. CDR1 MNHNY and CDR2 SVGAGI come from the germline V gene (reference sequence). The CDR3 is CASSSRHDPPYEQYF. The CDR3, as DNA: TGTGCCAGCAGTTCCCGACACGATCCTCCCTACGAGCAGTACTTC.

This clonotype was seen just once. The V call is TRBV4-1, the J call TRBJ2-7; D gene ambiguous. The V and J ends lost 3 bases and 6 bases respectively, with 9 bases between them. CDR1 is MGHRA and CDR2 is YSYEKL in the germline V gene. The CDR3 has 12 amino acids. The CDR3 protein is CASSQDRVEQYF. CDR3 nucleotide sequence: TGCGCCAGCAGCCAGGATCGGGTCGAGCAGTACTTC.

Notes on this clonotype: A read error may explain this, as a much larger clone is one base away. The chain joins TRBV9 to TRBJ2-1; 7 nucleotides line up with TRBD1. After removal of 4 bases from V and 2 bases from J, the junction contained 6 bases not matched to a gene. Germline V gene lookup returns CDR1 SGDLS and CDR2 YYNGEE. The CDR3 is 15 amino acids. CDR3: CASSLRDSAYNEQFF. In DNA form, the CDR3 reads TGTGCCAGCAGCTTAAGGGACAGCGCCTACAATGAGCAGTTCTTC.

The J gene is TRBJ2-7, the V gene TRBV7-2, with D possibly being TRBD2 (5 bases). The V end was cut by 4 bases, the J end by 7 bases, with 17 bases between. CDR3 length equals 14 residues. Germline assignment: CDR1 SGHTA and CDR2 FQGNSA. As DNA, the CDR3 is TGTGCCAGCAGCTCTCAAATGGGAGCCGGGGAGCAGTACTTC. Protein product: CASSSQMGAGEQYF.

This clonotype was found a few times. The chain joins TRBV29-1 to TRBJ2-7, with 7 bases identical to TRBD1. CDR3 length: 13 residues. The V gene end was trimmed by 6 bases and the J gene end by 0 bases; junction bases not matched to a gene: 5. Germline V gives CDR1 SQVTM, CDR2 ANQGSEA. The CDR3 DNA reads as TGCAGCGTCGAGGGGACAGACTCCTACGAGCAGTACTTC. This translates into CSVEGTDSYEQYF.

As DNA, the CDR3 is TGTGCCAGTCAAAGGGCGGGGGGGCCGAATGAGCAGTTCTTC. Encoded protein: CASQRAGGPNEQFF. This sequence joins TRBV27 and TRBJ2-1; 9 nucleotides agree with TRBD2. CDR1 and CDR2 from the germline V gene are MNHEY and SMNVEV (reference sequence). There are 14 residues in the CDR3. V gave up 9 bases and J gave up 7 bases; unmatched junction bases: 10.

On this clonotype: One end of the junction is discordant with germline, which a read error may explain. V usage is TRBV11-2 and J usage is TRBJ1-4; tentative D call: TRBD1 (5 bases). The CDR3 runs 15 residues. CDR1 is SGHAT, CDR2 FQNNGV, per germline. In DNA form, the CDR3 reads TGTGCCGGCAGCGCGCACCGGGACTATATTGAGAAACTGTTTTTT. Its protein is CAGSAHRDYIEKLFF. Using reference TRBV11-2 and TRBJ1-4 for the parts outside the CDR3, the full variable domain is EAGVAQSPRYKIIEKRQSVAFWCNPISGHATLYWYQQILGQGPKLLIQFQNNGVVDDSQLPKDRFSAERLKGVDSTLKIQPAKLEDSAVYLCAGSAHRDYIEKLFFGSGTQLSVL.

This rearrangement joins TRBV12-3 or TRBV12-4 to TRBJ2-3; TRBD2 aligns across 8 bases. Trimming removed 5 bases from V and 2 bases from J; junction bases left unmatched: 6. There are 15 residues in the CDR3. The CDR3 region is CASSPGGANTDTQYF. The CDR3 DNA reads as TGTGCCAGCAGTCCCGGGGGGGCCAACACAGATACGCAGTATTTT.

V gene TRBV25-1 combines with J gene TRBJ1-6, with a weak D call TRBD1 (6 bases). Germline CDR1 reads MGHDK; CDR2 reads SYGVNS. V shed 8 bases and J shed 2 bases, with 13 bases lying between them. The CDR3 is made up of 15 amino acids. This CDR3 reads CASQQGRAYNSPLHF. DNA of the CDR3: TGTGCCAGCCAACAGGGACGGGCCTATAATTCACCCCTCCACTTT.

Written as DNA, the CDR3 is TGTGCCAGCAGCCGGAACCCAGGGGGCACAGATACGCAGTATTTT. Protein sequence: CASSRNPGGTDTQYF. The V gene is TRBV7-2, the J gene TRBJ2-3; tentative D call: TRBD1 (6 bases). The CDR3 is 15 amino acids. Trimming removed 5 bases from V and 1 base from J, with 13 bases in between. The V gene's germline CDR1 is SGHTA and CDR2 FQGNSA.